This T cell receptor (beta chain) emerged from a study of neoadjuvant anti-PD-1 for oral cavity cancer. Study-wide background: Around day 43, patients without progression received a fourth nivolumab dose before surgery.

The assay was immunoSEQ multiplex PCR, and TCRdb's table has in-frame clones only and misses some. The table includes about 7,800 clones, 65% to 70% detected once. Time point reported: after neoadjuvant nivolumab, at surgical resection. Patients had HPV-negative, locally advanced oral cavity squamous cell carcinoma. This CDR3 region has 15 residues. Germline V gene sequence: CDR1 SGHTA, CDR2 FQGNSA. The trim removed 4 bases at V and 6 bases at J, leaving 4 bases unmatched. Sequencing was performed on PBMCs, taken after nivolumab (anti-PD-1) treatment. The rearrangement links TRBV7-2 to TRBJ2-2, with TRBD1 matching over 11 bases. This TCR came from a person aged 35-80 years with oral cavity squamous cell carcinoma. This CDR3 reads CASSYGQGASGELFF. The CDR3 DNA is TGTGCCAGCAGCTACGGACAGGGGGCTTCCGGGGAGCTGTTTTTT.